These T cell receptor beta chains were read from a single sample in a study of Ad26.COV2.S vaccination and SARS-CoV-2 variants. Sequencing was performed with immunoSEQ multiplex PCR; in TCRdb, only in-frame clones are kept and a portion is missing. The repertoire holds around 370,000 clones, with roughly nine tenths as singletons. Source: peripheral blood, taken after recovery from COVID-19. These receptors were taken from a human donor who had recovered from COVID-19. Both conserved end residues are part of each CDR3. The D gene is left open where the match is weak. Clone size is shown for a subset of rows, as once, few, many or a class of expanded clone.

j_call clone_size d_call v_call cdr3_aa cdr3_nt
TRBJ2-6 NA TRBD1 TRBV10-2 CASRGQGKAGANVLTF TGCGCCAGCAGGGGACAGGGAAAAGCTGGGGCCAACGTCCTGACTTTC
TRBJ2-3 NA NA TRBV25-1 CASAFRRGGNTDTQYF TGTGCCAGCGCGTTCCGGAGGGGGGGGAACACAGATACGCAGTATTTT
TRBJ2-3 NA NA TRBV9 CASSVEVASSTDTQYF TGTGCCAGCAGCGTAGAGGTGGCCTCTAGCACAGATACGCAGTATTTT
TRBJ2-4 NA NA TRBV19 CASSMGAAGQNIQYF TGTGCCAGTAGTATGGGTGCGGCGGGACAAAACATTCAGTACTTC
TRBJ2-7 few TRBD2 TRBV4-2 CASSPSGGTYEQYF TGTGCCAGCAGCCCTAGCGGGGGGACCTACGAGCAGTACTTC
TRBJ1-1 NA NA TRBV5-5 CASSLGWTQLNTEAFF TGTGCCAGCAGCTTGGGATGGACACAACTGAACACTGAAGCTTTCTTT
TRBJ2-4 NA TRBD1 TRBV6-5 CASSSPGTGGNIQYF TGTGCCAGCAGTTCTCCCGGGACAGGGGGAAACATTCAGTACTTC
TRBJ2-7 NA NA TRBV5-1 CASSLVGPPPDYEQYF TGCGCCAGCAGCTTGGTTGGCCCTCCCCCCGACTACGAGCAGTACTTC
TRBJ1-1 NA NA TRBV5-4 CASSSGQQMNTEAFF TGTGCCAGCAGCTCCGGCCAACAGATGAACACTGAAGCTTTCTTT
TRBJ1-6 few NA TRBV6-1 CASSEDSPLHF TGTGCCAGCAGTGAAGACTCACCCCTCCACTTT
TRBJ2-7 NA TRBD1 TRBV2 CASRSPGQGSYEQYF TGTGCCAGCAGATCTCCGGGACAGGGCTCCTACGAGCAGTACTTC
TRBJ2-5 NA TRBD2 TRBV6-5 CASMTSGGFQETQYF TGTGCCAGCATGACTAGCGGGGGGTTCCAAGAGACCCAGTACTTC
TRBJ1-2 NA NA TRBV5-6 CASSFGDIYGYTF TGTGCCAGCAGCTTTGGGGATATCTATGGCTACACCTTC
TRBJ1-1 NA NA TRBV5-1 CASKGSNTEAFF TGCGCCAGCAAGGGCTCGAACACTGAAGCTTTCTTT
TRBJ1-5 NA NA TRBV19 CASSRDDRGNQPQHF TGTGCCAGTAGCCGGGACGACCGGGGCAATCAGCCCCAGCATTTT
TRBJ1-1 once NA TRBV10-1 CASSESRTSNEAFF TGCGCCAGCAGTGAGTCGAGGACATCTAATGAAGCTTTCTTT
TRBJ2-1 few NA TRBV29-1 CSVEGSYNEQFF TGCAGCGTTGAGGGGTCCTACAATGAGCAGTTCTTC
TRBJ1-2 NA NA TRBV19 CASSDGGGHRYGYTF TGTGCCAGTAGTGACGGGGGGGGCCACCGCTATGGCTACACCTTC
TRBJ1-1 NA NA TRBV6-4 CASSDIRCDTEAFF TGTGCCAGCAGTGACATTAGGTGCGACACTGAAGCTTTCTTT
TRBJ2-7 NA NA TRBV14 CASSQLGGQGLYEQYF TGTGCCAGCAGCCAATTGGGCGGGCAGGGGCTCTACGAGCAGTACTTC
TRBJ1-2 NA NA TRBV2 CASRTASMSPGYTF TGTGCCAGCAGAACAGCTTCTATGTCGCCTGGCTACACCTTC
TRBJ2-2 NA TRBD2 TRBV6-2/TRBV6-3 CASSPVRAGVSTGELFF TGTGCCAGCAGTCCCGTGCGAGCGGGGGTTTCCACCGGGGAGCTGTTTTTT
TRBJ2-3 NA TRBD2 TRBV9 CASSVIAGGTDTQYF TGTGCCAGCAGCGTAATAGCGGGGGGCACAGATACGCAGTATTTT
TRBJ2-3 NA NA TRBV24-1 CATSDRTDTQYF TGTGCCACAAGTGATCGCACAGATACGCAGTATTTT
TRBJ2-7 NA TRBD1 TRBV7-9 CASSSQGQGYEQYF TGTGCCAGCAGCTCCCAGGGACAGGGCTACGAGCAGTACTTC
TRBJ2-5 NA NA TRBV7-9 CASSRGNPGETQYF TGTGCCAGCAGCCGCGGTAACCCAGGGGAGACCCAGTACTTC
TRBJ1-1 NA NA TRBV19 CASSDSAQGLAEAFF TGTGCCAGTAGTGATTCGGCGCAGGGTCTGGCTGAAGCTTTCTTT
TRBJ2-7 NA NA TRBV7-2 CASSVAGTLTYEQYF TGTGCCAGCAGCGTAGCCGGGACACTGACCTACGAGCAGTACTTC
TRBJ2-1 once TRBD2 TRBV7-6 CASSQGVASGGYNEQFF TGTGCCAGCAGCCAGGGGGTAGCTAGCGGGGGCTACAATGAGCAGTTCTTC
TRBJ1-3 once TRBD1 TRBV10-3 CASGAGQGANTIYF TGTGCCAGCGGGGCCGGACAGGGGGCAAACACCATATATTTT
TRBJ2-5 NA TRBD2 TRBV6-6 CASSYSPWEGQETQYF TGTGCCAGCAGTTACTCCCCCTGGGAGGGTCAAGAGACCCAGTACTTC
TRBJ2-2 NA TRBD2 TRBV7-3 CASSLPGGLSPGGNTGELFF TGTGCCAGCAGCTTACCGGGGGGACTCTCACCCGGCGGTAACACCGGGGAGCTGTTTTTT
TRBJ1-2 few NA TRBV11-2 CASSPSWGSQLSYGYTF TGTGCCAGCAGCCCCAGCTGGGGGTCCCAATTATCCTATGGCTACACCTTC
TRBJ1-2 NA NA TRBV7-3 CASSLAGPANYGYTF TGTGCCAGCAGCTTAGCCGGTCCGGCAAACTATGGCTACACCTTC
TRBJ2-7 NA TRBD2 TRBV12-3/TRBV12-4 CASRPGGRYEQYF TGTGCCAGCAGACCGGGGGGACGGTACGAGCAGTACTTC
TRBJ2-2 NA NA TRBV29-1 CSLGELFF TGCAGCCTTGGGGAGCTGTTTTTT
TRBJ2-6 NA NA TRBV10-3 CAISGGIGGSGANVLTF TGTGCCATCAGTGGGGGAATCGGGGGCTCTGGGGCCAACGTCCTGACTTTC
TRBJ2-7 NA NA TRBV2 CASSEGGVPSYEQYF TGTGCCAGCAGTGAAGGTGGAGTCCCCTCCTACGAGCAGTACTTC
TRBJ2-5 NA TRBD1 TRBV29-1 CSVESRDSQETQYF TGCAGCGTTGAATCCCGGGACAGCCAAGAGACCCAGTACTTC
TRBJ1-5 once NA TRBV3-1/TRBV3-2 CASSQGGSGQPQHF TGTGCCAGCAGCCAAGGGGGGTCCGGGCAGCCCCAGCATTTT
TRBJ2-7 NA TRBD1 TRBV6-5 CASSYGQGADEQYF TGTGCCAGCAGTTACGGTCAGGGGGCCGACGAGCAGTACTTC
TRBJ2-7 NA NA TRBV10-1 CASSVSGRGGYEQYF TGCGCCAGCAGTGTATCGGGCAGGGGCGGTTACGAGCAGTACTTC